Presented here are 31 T cell receptor beta chains from one specimen sequenced in a study of blood T cell repertoires in COVID-19. The assay was immunoSEQ multiplex PCR, and TCRdb's table has in-frame clones only and misses some. The data contain roughly 330,000 clones, around nine tenths of them seen just once; the ten biggest clones take up less than 6%. The sequenced material came from PBMCs or T cells enriched from blood (not recorded which). Receptor source: a woman in her thirties who had recovered from COVID-19.

The chain recombines TRBV18 with TRBJ2-5, with unresolved D. Deletions cut 6 bases from V and 3 bases from J, with 11 bases between. The germline V gene has CDR1 KGHSH and CDR2 LQKENI. This CDR3 has 13 amino acids. CDR3 sequence (DNA): TGTGCCAGCTCTACCCCCGGTGAAGAGACCCAGTACTTC. The encoded protein is CASSTPGEETQYF.

The rearrangement uses TRBV3-1 (or the pseudogene TRBV3-2) and TRBJ2-5; 14 bases line up with TRBD2. This CDR3 has 16 residues. V shed 4 bases and J 6 bases; nucleotides not matched to a gene: 7. The germline V gene has CDR1 LGHDT and CDR2 YNNKEL (reference sequence). As DNA, the CDR3 is TGTGCCAGCAGCCTCCGACTAGCGGGGGGGCGGAAGACCCAGTACTTC. It codes for CASSLRLAGGRKTQYF.

This chain uses TRBV7-2 with TRBJ1-1; the match to TRBD1 covers 7 bases. Per the germline V gene, CDR1 is SGHTA and CDR2 is FQGNSA. Germline trimming cut 2 bases from V and 4 bases from J; bases unmatched to any gene: 7. The CDR3 loop spans 15 amino acids. This CDR3 is CASSLPPTGTTEAFF. The CDR3 DNA sequence: TGTGCCAGCAGCTTACCCCCGACAGGGACCACTGAAGCTTTCTTT.

The chain has TRBV5-4 and TRBJ2-3, with 8 bases identical to TRBD1. CDR1 is SGHNT and CDR2 is YYREEE in the germline V gene (reference sequence). The junction had 5 bases not matched to a gene; V was cut back by 3 bases and J by 2 bases. This CDR3 contains 15 residues. The CDR3 spells CASSSRGRVTDTQYF. As DNA, the CDR3 is TGTGCCAGCAGCTCCAGGGGGCGCGTCACAGATACGCAGTATTTT.

This clone was seen only once. The rearrangement links TRBV14 to TRBJ1-3; 11 nucleotides line up with TRBD1. The germline V gene has CDR1 SGHDN and CDR2 FVKESK. The V segment lost 4 bases and the J segment 3 bases; nucleotides outside the gene matches: 8. The length of the CDR3 is 17 residues. The chain's CDR3 is CASSPLGTGGFGNTIYF. In DNA form, the CDR3 reads TGTGCCAGCAGCCCCCTCGGGACAGGGGGATTTGGAAACACCATATATTTT.

The chain joins TRBV7-9 to TRBJ1-1; 8 bases align to TRBD1. This CDR3 contains 14 residues. CDR1 is SEHNR and CDR2 is FQNEAQ in the germline V gene (reference sequence). V trimming: 5 bases; J trimming: 5 bases; junction bases outside the gene matches: 7. The CDR3 sequence: CASSLQGAVTEAFF. CDR3 DNA sequence: TGTGCCAGCAGCCTGCAGGGGGCGGTTACTGAAGCTTTCTTT.

The chain carries TRBV3-1 (or the pseudogene TRBV3-2) and TRBJ1-4, with 8 bases aligning to TRBD1. Germline lookup yields CDR1 LGHDT and CDR2 YNNKEL (reference sequence). V lost 4 bases, J lost 7 bases, and 5 bases stayed unmatched. The CDR3 is 14 residues long. The CDR3 loop is CASSLGTGVEKLFF. The DNA of the CDR3 is TGTGCCAGCAGCCTTGGGACAGGAGTTGAAAAACTGTTTTTT.

This clone was seen just once. The CDR3 loop reads CSARTGLPDTQYF. The CDR3 nucleotides are TGCAGCGCCCGCACGGGTCTCCCAGATACGCAGTATTTT. The V gene is TRBV29-1, the J gene TRBJ2-3; no clear D gene. Trimming took 7 bases from V and 4 from J, leaving 15 bases between them. This CDR3 has 13 residues. Per the germline V gene, CDR1 is SQVTM and CDR2 is ANQGSEA.

The chain couples TRBV7-2 to TRBJ2-7; TRBD1 aligns across 9 bases. CDR3 size: 15 residues. Germline values: CDR1 SGHTA, CDR2 FQGNSA. Unmatched junction bases numbered 6, after V lost 6 bases and J lost 0 bases. CDR3 in amino acids: CASSHGQGSSYEQYF. Here the CDR3 DNA reads TGTGCCAGCAGTCACGGACAGGGGAGCTCCTACGAGCAGTACTTC.

The J gene is TRBJ1-1, the V gene TRBV6-5, with D unresolved. The V end was cut by 0 bases, the J end by 6 bases, with 8 bases between. Germline CDR1 is MNHEY and CDR2 is SVGAGI. The CDR3 consists of 13 residues. The CDR3 nucleotides are TGTGCCAGCAGTTACTCCCAGCGGGCTGAAGCTTTCTTT. Translated, it gives CASSYSQRAEAFF.

The CDR3 coding sequence is TGTGCCAGCAGCACCCAGGACAGTCCCTCCTACGAGCAGTACTTC. Translated: CASSTQDSPSYEQYF. V usage is TRBV5-4 and J usage is TRBJ2-7, with a possible D match to TRBD1 (6 bases). CDR1 is SGHNT and CDR2 is YYREEE in the germline V gene (reference sequence). The V end lost 4 bases, the J end lost 0 bases, and 14 bases lay between the germline ends. CDR3 length equals 15 residues.

The V call is TRBV3-1 (or the pseudogene TRBV3-2), the J call TRBJ1-1; 11 positions match TRBD1. V trimming: 4 bases; J trimming: 6 bases; junction bases outside the gene matches: 10. CDR3 size: 16 residues. In germline, CDR1 is LGHDT, CDR2 YNNKEL (reference sequence). CDR3 in amino acids: CASSPGTGGRLAEAFF. CDR3 sequence (DNA): TGTGCCAGCAGCCCCGGGACAGGGGGGCGGTTGGCTGAAGCTTTCTTT.

Remarks on this clone: With a much larger clone just one base away, this may be a read error. The chain combines TRBV28 with TRBJ1-3; D perhaps matches TRBD1 (6 bases). V was pared by 6 bases and J by 0 bases, with 9 bases between. The CDR3 extends over 14 amino acids. The germline V gene has CDR1 MDHEN and CDR2 SYDVKM. For the CDR3, the DNA is TGTGCCAGCAGCCGGGGGGCCTCTGGAAACACCATATATTTT. This translates into CASSRGASGNTIYF.

This clone was observed a single time. Distinct nucleotide sequences in the sample also encode this CDR3. This rearrangement joins TRBV6-5 to TRBJ2-1; 7 bases are a match to TRBD2. Germline assignment: CDR1 MNHEY and CDR2 SVGAGI. The V segment lost 5 bases and the J segment 10 bases; nucleotides outside the gene matches: 5. The length of the CDR3 is 12 residues. Written as DNA, the CDR3 is TGTGCCAGCAGTCGGCGCGGGGGAGAGCAGTTCTTC. It translates to CASSRRGGEQFF.

The chain is built from TRBV7-9 and TRBJ1-1; 7 nucleotides line up with TRBD1. V trimming: 5 bases; J trimming: 3 bases; junction bases outside the gene matches: 6. The CDR3 is 14 amino acids. Germline V gives CDR1 SEHNR, CDR2 FQNEAQ (reference sequence). Here the CDR3 DNA reads TGTGCCAGCAGCACCAGGGGGTCGCACACTGAAGCTTTCTTT. Translating gives CASSTRGSHTEAFF.

In its sample, this clone was seen once. The chain recombines TRBV6-2 or TRBV6-3 with TRBJ1-1, with D tentatively TRBD1 (5 bases). The CDR3 is 14 residues long. From germline, CDR1 is MNHEY and CDR2 SVGEGT. Deletions cut 5 bases from V and 3 bases from J, with 13 bases between. CDR3 coding DNA: TGTGCCAGCAGTCAGGGAGGCTGGGACACTGAAGCTTTCTTT. This sequence encodes CASSQGGWDTEAFF.

The rearrangement joins TRBV6-5 to TRBJ1-2, with TRBD1 as a possible D gene (6 bases). The V end was cut by 8 bases, the J end by 8 bases, with 21 bases between. The germline gives CDR1 MNHEY, CDR2 SVGAGI. The CDR3 covers 14 residues. The CDR3 DNA is TGTGCCAGCTTTATGACAGGACTTCTTGGGGGCTACACCTTC. It codes for CASFMTGLLGGYTF.

This chain joins TRBV11-2 and TRBJ2-3; perhaps TRBD2 as D (5 bases). There are 12 residues in the CDR3. CDR1 SGHAT and CDR2 FQNNGV come from the germline V gene. Trimming took off 5 bases at V and 6 bases at J, with 9 bases between the two ends. The CDR3 sequence is CASSPGWDTQYF. DNA for the CDR3: TGTGCCAGCAGCCCGGGGTGGGATACGCAGTATTTT.

V is TRBV18 and J is TRBJ1-5; D ambiguous. Per the germline V gene, CDR1 is KGHSH and CDR2 is LQKENI. This CDR3 is built from 14 residues. V shed 3 bases and J shed 0 bases, with 6 bases lying between them. The CDR3 loop is CASSPPSSNQPQHF. The CDR3 DNA sequence: TGTGCCAGCTCACCCCCTTCTAGCAATCAGCCCCAGCATTTT.

The chain recombines TRBV27 with TRBJ1-2, with 10 bases lining up with TRBD1. CDR1 is MNHEY and CDR2 is SMNVEV in the germline V gene (reference sequence). Trimming at V came to 5 bases and at J to 8 bases, leaving 8 bases not matched to a gene. The CDR3 has 14 amino acids. DNA for the CDR3: TGTGCCAGCAGTGCCCCCGGGACAGGGGACGGCTACACCTTC. Translating it yields CASSAPGTGDGYTF.

The chain is built from TRBV7-9 and TRBJ1-1; the D is unclear. This CDR3 region has 13 residues. CDR1 and CDR2 from the germline V gene are SEHNR and FQNEAQ (reference sequence). V was clipped by 3 bases and J by 4 bases, with 9 bases between them. CDR3 loop: CASSFAGITEAFF. The CDR3, as DNA: TGTGCCAGCAGCTTTGCGGGAATCACTGAAGCTTTCTTT.

The chain has TRBV2 and TRBJ2-7; 11 bases map to TRBD1. Germline CDR1 reads SNHLY; CDR2 reads FYNNEI. After removal of 6 bases from V and 3 bases from J, the junction contained 4 bases not matched to a gene. The CDR3 sequence is 14 residues long. CDR3 amino acids: CASRPGQGGYEQYF. CDR3 DNA: TGTGCCAGCAGGCCGGGACAGGGGGGCTACGAGCAGTACTTC.

CDR3 bases: TGTGCCAGCTCACCACCCCCCCCCATCTACGAGCAGTACTTC. This codes for CASSPPPPIYEQYF. The J gene is TRBJ2-7, the V gene TRBV18; D remains unclear. The CDR3 is made up of 14 amino acids. CDR1 is KGHSH and CDR2 is LQKENI in the germline V gene. The V end lost 0 bases, the J end lost 3 bases, and 9 bases lay between the germline ends.

The table lists this clone with a few counts. The J gene is TRBJ1-2, the V gene TRBV29-1, with D maybe TRBD1 (5 bases). V lost 3 bases to trimming and J lost 8 bases, with 22 bases between them. The CDR3 runs to 15 residues. Germline assignment: CDR1 SQVTM and CDR2 ANQGSEA. In DNA form, the CDR3 reads TGCAGCGTTGATCGACCGGTACAGGCCTCGCGGGGCTACACCTTC. The encoded protein is CSVDRPVQASRGYTF.

The chain recombines TRBV3-1 (or the pseudogene TRBV3-2) with TRBJ1-1, with 8 bases matching TRBD1. The germline CDR1 and CDR2 sequences are LGHDT and YNNKEL (reference sequence). This CDR3 region has 13 residues. With 4 bases clipped from V and 7 bases from J, the junction kept 5 bases outside the gene matches. The CDR3, as DNA: TGTGCCAGCAGCCCAAGGACAGGGTTTGAAGCTTTCTTT. Residues: CASSPRTGFEAFF.

This clone was seen a few times. The V and J genes are TRBV6-4 and TRBJ2-1; 8 bases map to TRBD2. Germline CDR1 and CDR2: MRHNA and SNTAGT. V lost 2 bases and J lost 12; bases outside the gene matches: 6. This CDR3 contains 13 residues. In DNA, the CDR3 is TGTGCCAGCAGTGACCAGGGCGGGGGGCGGCAGTTCTTC. This sequence encodes CASSDQGGGRQFF.

In DNA, the CDR3 is TGTGCCAGCAGCTCGGGACAGGACAGGGGCTACACCTTC. It specifies CASSSGQDRGYTF. This chain joins TRBV7-3 and TRBJ1-2; the match to TRBD1 covers 8 bases. V gave up 4 bases and J gave up 8 bases; unmatched junction bases: 6. From germline, CDR1 is SGHTA and CDR2 FQGTGA. There are 13 residues in the CDR3.

This sequence joins TRBV27 and TRBJ1-2; possibly TRBD1 for D (5 bases). CDR1 is MNHEY, CDR2 SMNVEV, per germline (reference sequence). The CDR3 spans 16 residues. The V end was cut by 0 bases, the J end by 2 bases, with 13 bases between. The CDR3 loop is CASSLSNQRGNYGYTF. CDR3 in DNA: TGTGCCAGCAGTTTATCGAACCAACGGGGGAACTATGGCTACACCTTC.

This clone came up once. The J gene is TRBJ1-2, the V gene TRBV30, with 9 bases aligning to TRBD1. The CDR3 runs to 13 residues. The germline gives CDR1 GTSNPN, CDR2 SVGIG (reference sequence). Losses at the gene ends were 0 bases for V and 13 bases for J; bases not matched to a gene: 9. CDR3 residues: CAWSVQGAKVVTF. Here the CDR3 DNA reads TGTGCCTGGAGTGTACAGGGGGCCAAGGTTGTCACCTTC.

The V gene is TRBV19, the J gene TRBJ2-1, with TRBD1 matching 9 bases. J was trimmed by 4 bases and V by 8 bases; bases with no gene match: 9. Germline lookup yields CDR1 LNHDA and CDR2 SQIVND (reference sequence). CDR3 length: 15 amino acids. In nucleotides, the CDR3 is TGTGCCAGTCATACGGACAGGGGTGGGTACAATGAGCAGTTCTTC. This encodes CASHTDRGGYNEQFF.

This sequence joins TRBV30 and TRBJ1-2; no clear D gene. The V end was cut by 2 bases, the J end by 5 bases, with 18 bases between. Germline V gene data show CDR1 as GTSNPN and CDR2 as SVGIG (reference sequence). The CDR3 loop spans 15 amino acids. CDR3 sequence reads: CAWSRQPPGEYGYTF. The CDR3 DNA reads as TGTGCCTGGAGTCGACAACCACCTGGGGAGTATGGCTACACCTTC.